The 8 T cell receptor beta chains below come from one sample, sequenced in a study of Tregs in tolerant kidney transplant recipients. Profiling relied on immunoSEQ multiplex PCR, and the TCRdb table lists in-frame clones only, not all of them. The sample lists tens of thousands of clones, approximately 90% seen once, with 0.34% in the top ten. The source was Tregs from blood, collected before the transplant. These receptors were taken from a human donor who received a combined kidney and bone marrow transplant.

The J gene is TRBJ2-4, the V gene TRBV7-2, with 7 bases matching TRBD1. Germline CDR1 is SGHTA and CDR2 is FQGNSA. CDR3 length: 14 amino acids. J gave up 7 bases and V 5 bases, and 8 bases lay outside the gene matches. CDR3 sequence reads: CASSPTGYTNIQYF. The CDR3 DNA reads TGTGCCAGCAGCCCGACAGGGTATACCAACATTCAGTACTTC.

The V and J genes are TRBV4-3 and TRBJ1-6, with a possible D match to TRBD1 (6 bases). The germline V gene encodes CDR1 LGHNA and CDR2 YSLEER. The CDR3 loop spans 15 amino acids. Trimming removed 1 base from V and 10 bases from J, with 14 bases in between. The CDR3 nucleotides are TGCGCCAGCAGCCAAGCCCGACAGGAATCATCACCCCTCCACTTT. Protein product: CASSQARQESSPLHF.

The gene calls are TRBV11-3 and TRBJ2-1; TRBD2 matches 7 bases. J was trimmed by 2 bases and V by 0 bases; bases with no gene match: 7. This CDR3 comprises 17 residues. CDR1 is SGHNT, CDR2 YENEEA, per germline. CDR3 region: CASSLDPGGGPYNEQFF. CDR3 sequence (DNA): TGTGCCAGCAGCTTAGATCCGGGGGGAGGTCCCTACAATGAGCAGTTCTTC.

V and J are TRBV6-5 and TRBJ1-4; D unclear. Germline assignment: CDR1 MNHEY and CDR2 SVGAGI. The CDR3 is 13 residues long. Trimming pared 6 bases from V and 8 bases from J, leaving 13 bases between. The CDR3 reads CASRAPGGEKLFF. In DNA, the CDR3 is TGTGCCAGCAGAGCCCCCGGAGGAGAAAAACTGTTTTTT.

CDR3 DNA sequence: TGTGCCAGCACCGCAGGGCTAGCGGAAACCGGGGAGCTGTTTTTT. Residues: CASTAGLAETGELFF. The chain links TRBV7-2 to TRBJ2-2; TRBD2 aligns across 7 bases. The V gene end was trimmed by 7 bases and the J gene end by 5 bases; junction bases not matched to a gene: 10. The CDR3 spans 15 residues. Germline loops: CDR1 SGHTA, CDR2 FQGNSA.

The J gene is TRBJ1-5, the V gene TRBV28, with D perhaps TRBD1 (6 bases). The CDR3 consists of 19 residues. CDR1 is MDHEN and CDR2 is SYDVKM in the germline V gene. With 6 bases removed from V and 2 bases from J, the gap between germline ends came to 26 bases. The CDR3 loop is CASRATGPGVPGRNQPQHF. DNA for the CDR3: TGTGCCAGCAGAGCCACAGGGCCTGGGGTCCCGGGCCGCAATCAGCCCCAGCATTTT.

This chain uses TRBV5-1 with TRBJ2-1; D gene uncertain. The germline V gene has CDR1 SGHRS and CDR2 YFSETQ. The CDR3 runs to 14 residues. Trimming left V 0 bases short and J 5 bases short, with 9 bases between. The CDR3 coding sequence is TGCGCCAGCAGCTTGGAAGCCAGCAACAATGAGCAGTTCTTC. It is translated as CASSLEASNNEQFF.

The genes are TRBV27 and TRBJ2-7; D might be TRBD1 or TRBD2, each matching 7 bases. The CDR3 is made up of 14 amino acids. The V gene's germline CDR1 is MNHEY and CDR2 SMNVEV (reference sequence). V lost 6 bases, J lost 2 bases, and 14 bases lay in between. CDR3 nucleotides: TGTGCCAGCAGCCACAGGGGAGGGACCTACGAGCAGTACTTC. This sequence encodes CASSHRGGTYEQYF.